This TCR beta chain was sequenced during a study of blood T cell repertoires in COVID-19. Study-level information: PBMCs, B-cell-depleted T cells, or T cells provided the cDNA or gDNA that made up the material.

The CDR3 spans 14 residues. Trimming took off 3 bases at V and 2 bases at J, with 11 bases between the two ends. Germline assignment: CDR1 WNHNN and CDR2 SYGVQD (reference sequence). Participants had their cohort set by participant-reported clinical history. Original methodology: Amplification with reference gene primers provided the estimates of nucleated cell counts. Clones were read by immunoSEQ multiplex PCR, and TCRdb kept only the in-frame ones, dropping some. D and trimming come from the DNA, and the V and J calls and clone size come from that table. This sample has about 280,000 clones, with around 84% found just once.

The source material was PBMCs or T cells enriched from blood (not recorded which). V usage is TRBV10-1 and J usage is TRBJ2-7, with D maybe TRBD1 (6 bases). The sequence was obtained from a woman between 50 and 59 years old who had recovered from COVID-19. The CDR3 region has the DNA TGCGCCAGCAGTGACAGGGACAAAACCTACGAGCAGTACTTC. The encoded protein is CASSDRDKTYEQYF.